What follows are 17 T cell receptor delta chains derived from one specimen sequenced in a study of gamma-delta T cells after stem cell transplantation (dated by TCRdb to 2016 to 2018). Library preparation was by RT-PCR. The listed sequencing device is Illumina MiSeq. TCRdb reprocessed the public data with the CATT caller; entries with the same nucleotide sequence were combined afterwards. The sample has just over 4,500 delta-chain clones on record, 1.5% to 2.5% of them singletons. The top ten clones comprise 25% to 40% of the sample. The source material was gamma-delta T cells. The receptors derive from a human donor. It is not recorded whose cells these are; they may come from a transplant donor.

This clone came up a few times. The TCRdb record carries a much larger clone's protein, which differs from this DNA's translation at residue 7; a read error is the likely cause, and the protein listed here is the DNA translation. The genes are TRDV2 and TRDJ1, with 7 bases matching TRDD3. V shed 4 bases, J shed 0 bases, and the junction held 16 bases outside the gene matches. This CDR3 is 18 amino acids long. Looked up from germline, CDR1 is GEAIGNYY and CDR2 is EKD. The DNA of the CDR3 is TGTGCCTGTGAACCTCTAGCCTTACTGGGGATCCACACCGATAAACTCATCTTT. Amino acids: CACEPLALLGIHTDKLIF.

This clone was seen a few times. The V gene is TRDV2, the J gene TRDJ1; 12 positions match TRDD3. The CDR3 is 19 residues long. Germline-derived CDR1 and CDR2 are GEAIGNYY and EKD. Trimming removed 4 bases from V and 3 bases from J; junction bases left unmatched: 17. The CDR3 region has the DNA TGTGCCTGTGAACCTCTAACCTTACTGGGGGATACAAACCCCGATAAACTCATCTTT. Protein: CACEPLTLLGDTNPDKLIF.

Concerning this clone itself: The protein that TCRdb holds for this DNA derives from a much larger clone and differs from the translated DNA at residue 4, which likely indicates a read error; the protein shown here is translated from the DNA. This chain connects TRDV2 to TRDJ1; D call uncertain. Germline V gene data show CDR1 as GEAIGNYY and CDR2 as EKD. CDR3 length: 16 amino acids. The CDR3 coding sequence is TGTGCCTGTGGCACCGTTACGGAAGGGTACACCGATAAACTCATCTTT. Residues: CACGTVTEGYTDKLIF.

Within the sample, this clone is medium-sized. The sample has other DNA sequences that encode this CDR3 too. The chain joins TRDV2 to TRDJ2; perhaps TRDD3 as D (5 bases). CDR1 and CDR2 (germline): GEAIGNYY, EKD. The ends were cut back, 0 bases at V and 4 bases at J, with 11 bases in the middle. The CDR3 is 15 amino acids. The CDR3: CACDTLGAGTAQLFF. In DNA, the CDR3 is TGTGCCTGTGACACCCTGGGAGCCGGGACAGCACAACTCTTCTTT.

There are a few counts of this clone. TCRdb attributes to this sequence the protein of a much larger clone, which differs from the DNA translation at residue 13; a read error is likely, and the protein displayed is translated from the DNA. The V and J genes are TRDV2 and TRDJ1; 7 bases align to TRDD3. CDR1 is GEAIGNYY and CDR2 is EKD in the germline V gene. There are 15 residues in the CDR3. The chain's CDR3 is CACDVLGSPSDKPIF. The CDR3 DNA follows: TGTGCCTGTGACGTACTGGGGTCCCCGTCCGATAAACCCATCTTT.

With respect to this clone: TCRdb assigns this DNA the protein of a much larger clone, which departs from its translation at residue 15; this likely reflects a read error, and the protein shown comes from translating the DNA. V gene TRDV2 combines with J gene TRDJ3; 8 positions match TRDD3. The CDR3 is 19 residues long. Germline assignment: CDR1 GEAIGNYY and CDR2 EKD. The CDR3 spells CACDTVGDTSSWDTQQMFF. DNA of the CDR3: TGTGCCTGTGACACCGTAGGGGATACCAGCTCCTGGGACACCCAACAGATGTTTTTC.

This clone was observed a handful of times. V gene TRDV2 combines with J gene TRDJ1; 8 nucleotides align to TRDD3. In germline, CDR1 is GEAIGNYY, CDR2 EKD. CDR3 length: 17 residues. V dropped 1 base and J dropped 0; count of bases not matched to a gene: 9. DNA for the CDR3: TGTGCCTGTGACACGATTGGGGGATCGCAACACACCGATAAACTCATCTTT. This codes for CACDTIGGSQHTDKLIF.

As for this clone: This probably arose from a read error, given a far larger clone one base away. This sample includes further DNA sequences coding for the same CDR3. This rearrangement joins TRDV2 to TRDJ1; 10 bases line up with TRDD3. Germline assignment: CDR1 GEAIGNYY and CDR2 EKD. CDR3 length: 18 residues. CDR3 bases: TGTGCCTGTGACACCGTCGACAAAACTGGGGGATTTACCGATAAGCTCATCTTT. This encodes CACDTVDKTGGFTDKLIF.

About this clone: The TCRdb protein, from a much larger clone, departs from this DNA's translation at residue 21, likely by read error; the protein shown derives from the DNA. The chain recombines TRDV2 with TRDJ3, with 7 bases identical to TRDD3. Germline V lookup: CDR1 GEAIGNYY, CDR2 EKD. There are 23 residues in the CDR3. The CDR3: CACDPAVSRTGDPSSWDTRQTFF. CDR3 DNA: TGTGCCTGTGACCCGGCAGTTTCGCGTACTGGGGACCCAAGCTCCTGGGACACCCGACAGACGTTTTTC.

Details on this clone: A read error likely explains this, since a far larger clone differs by one base. Distinct nucleotide sequences in the sample also encode this CDR3. The chain joins TRDV2 to TRDJ1; 8 bases are a match to TRDD3. CDR3 length equals 15 residues. The germline CDR1 and CDR2 sequences are GEAIGNYY and EKD. The CDR3 spells CACDTLLGDTDKLIF. For the CDR3, the DNA is TGCGCCTGTGACACTCTACTGGGGGACACCGATAAACTCATCTTT.

Notes on this clone: For this DNA, TCRdb reports the protein of a much larger clone, which diverges at residue 2, most likely from a read error; the protein presented here is translated directly from the DNA. The chain couples TRDV2 to TRDJ1; D call uncertain. The germline V gene encodes CDR1 GEAIGNYY and CDR2 EKD. The CDR3 is 16 amino acids. The CDR3 reads CSCDTVEELYTDKLIF. Here the CDR3 DNA reads TGTTCCTGTGACACCGTGGAGGAGTTATACACCGATAAACTCATCTTT.

The chain uses TRDV2 and TRDJ3, with TRDD3 matching over 8 bases. CDR1 is GEAIGNYY, CDR2 EKD, per germline. This CDR3 contains 20 residues. V was clipped by 0 bases and J by 0 bases; unmatched bases: 9. CDR3 sequence (DNA): TGTGCCTGTGACACCGAATTCGGGGGGATAAACTCCTGGGACACCCGACAGATGTTTTTC. As protein: CACDTEFGGINSWDTRQMFF.

This clone occurred a few times. The protein TCRdb lists belongs to a much larger clone and differs from this DNA's translation at residue 4, which points to a read error; the protein shown is made from the DNA. V gene TRDV2 combines with J gene TRDJ1, with 11 positions matching TRDD3. The germline V gene has CDR1 GEAIGNYY and CDR2 EKD. The CDR3 consists of 18 residues. CDR3 in DNA: TGTGCCTGTGGCACCGTAAGTGGGGGATACGCTCGTTCCGATAAACTCATCTTC. It specifies CACGTVSGGYARSDKLIF.

By frequency in the sample, this clone is medium-sized. This sequence is one base from a far larger clone and is likely a read error. V is TRDV2 and J is TRDJ1; possibly TRDD3 for D (5 bases). This CDR3 spans 15 amino acids. CDR1 GEAIGNYY and CDR2 EKD come from the germline V gene. V lost 1 base and J lost 0, with 11 bases in between. The CDR3 protein is CACDTAGTYTDKLIF. The CDR3, as DNA: TGTGCCTGTGACACAGCGGGGACGTACACCGATAAACTCATCTTT.

As for this clone: Other DNA sequences from this sample encode an identical CDR3 as well. This sequence joins TRDV2 and TRDJ1; TRDD3 agrees at 9 bases. With 2 bases clipped from V and 0 bases from J, the junction kept 6 bases outside the gene matches. The germline CDR1 and CDR2 sequences are GEAIGNYY and EKD. The CDR3 is made up of 16 amino acids. CDR3: CACDILLGEYTDKLIF. The CDR3 DNA reads as TGTGCCTGTGACATTCTACTGGGGGAGTACACCGATAAACTCATCTTT.

Remarks on this clone: TCRdb attributes to this sequence the protein of a much larger clone, which differs from the DNA translation at residue 13; a read error is likely, and the protein displayed is translated from the DNA. The chain has TRDV2 and TRDJ1; TRDD3 aligns across 9 bases. Germline assignment: CDR1 GEAIGNYY and CDR2 EKD. There are 17 residues in the CDR3. The CDR3 sequence is CACDTVGDIRSTNKLIF. The CDR3 DNA follows: TGTGCCTGTGACACAGTGGGGGATATAAGGTCCACCAATAAACTCATCTTT.

V gene TRDV2 combines with J gene TRDJ1; 9 bases map to TRDD3. The CDR3 is made up of 17 amino acids. CDR1 and CDR2 from the germline V gene are GEAIGNYY and EKD. After removal of 3 bases from V and 0 bases from J, the junction contained 10 bases not matched to a gene. In nucleotides, the CDR3 is TGTGCCTGTGACGCCCTACTGGGGGACTTCAACACCGATAAACTCATCTTT. Translating gives CACDALLGDFNTDKLIF.